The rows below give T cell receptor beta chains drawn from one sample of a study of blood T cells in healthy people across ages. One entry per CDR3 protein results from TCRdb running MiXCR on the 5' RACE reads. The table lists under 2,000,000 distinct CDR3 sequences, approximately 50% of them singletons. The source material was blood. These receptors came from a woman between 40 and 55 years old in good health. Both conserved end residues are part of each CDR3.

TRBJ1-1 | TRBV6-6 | CASSRSGTDEAFF
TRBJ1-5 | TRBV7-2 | CASSQDRGSKQPQHF
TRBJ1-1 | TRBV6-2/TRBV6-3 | CASSYSNTGFTEAFF
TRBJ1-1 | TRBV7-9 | CASRAGWNTEAFF
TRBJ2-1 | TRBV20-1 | CRSAGGGYNEQFF
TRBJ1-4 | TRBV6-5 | CASSGASTNEKLFF
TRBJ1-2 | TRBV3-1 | CASSQDTGVQYGYTF
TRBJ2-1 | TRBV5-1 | CASTLVGGINEQFF
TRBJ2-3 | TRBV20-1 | CSARLAGGDTQYF
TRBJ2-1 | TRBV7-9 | CATGHEQFF
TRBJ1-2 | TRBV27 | CASSLSRMTDNYGYTF
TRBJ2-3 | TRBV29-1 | CSVDRGRGDTQYF
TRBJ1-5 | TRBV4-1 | CASSQDRDRNQPQHF
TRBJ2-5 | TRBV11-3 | CASSAQQGGNEQYF
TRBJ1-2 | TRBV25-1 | CASRGDGGTNYGYTF
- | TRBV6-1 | CASSEFDIVQETQYF
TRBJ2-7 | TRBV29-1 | CSVGLTDLGYEQYF
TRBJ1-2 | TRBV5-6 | CASSLDPGGDDGYTF
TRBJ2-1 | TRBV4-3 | CASSRTSGRYNEQFF
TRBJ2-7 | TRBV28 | CASSWGLAGDSYNEQYF
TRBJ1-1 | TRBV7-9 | CASSLVGFEGTEAFF
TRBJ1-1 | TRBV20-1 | CSAAEGTEAFF
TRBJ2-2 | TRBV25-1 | CASTLHVTGELFF
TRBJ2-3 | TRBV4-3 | CASGQDFSTDTQYF
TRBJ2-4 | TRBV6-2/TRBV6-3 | CASSYSRPGAGAKNIQYF
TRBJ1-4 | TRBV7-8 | CASSLGGLTVEKLFF